This TCR beta chain was sequenced in a study of PD-1 blockade in mismatch repair-deficient tumors. Germline CDR1 and CDR2: MRHNA and SNTAGT. Trimming shortened V by 8 bases and J by 3 bases, and 6 bases separated the two germline ends. This CDR3 is built from 11 residues. The assay was immunoSEQ multiplex PCR, and TCRdb's table has in-frame clones only and misses some. The sample has some 120,000 clones; 70% to 90% are singletons. The input for sequencing was peripheral blood, taken 44 weeks after starting pembrolizumab. This TCR came from an adult with mismatch repair-deficient cancer. This chain connects TRBV6-4 to TRBJ2-3; the D is unclear. CDR3 DNA sequence: TGTGCCAGCTCCAGAACAGATACGCAGTATTTT. Translated: CASSRTDTQYF.